These 9 T cell receptor beta chains were all obtained from the same sample, sequenced in a study of shared clonotypes between healthy human individuals. The repertoire was sequenced with immunoSEQ multiplex PCR; TCRdb's copy has only in-frame clones and lacks some. The sample holds about 600,000 clones; around 97% are singletons and the top ten take 0.057%. The source material was naive CD4+ T cells sorted from blood. Subset specified: CD45RA+ positively selected. The receptors were gathered from a woman aged 25 to 39 in good health.

The chain combines TRBV7-2 with TRBJ2-7, with D unclear. CDR1 and CDR2 from the germline V gene are SGHTA and FQGNSA. CDR3 length: 14 residues. V was cut by 1 base and J by 5 bases, with 12 bases left in between. The CDR3 bases are TGTGCCAGCAGCTTAGGGTGGCTAGGAAACGAGCAGTACTTC. Its protein product is CASSLGWLGNEQYF.

V usage is TRBV5-4 and J usage is TRBJ1-4; D is ambiguous. This CDR3 is built from 13 residues. The germline CDR1 and CDR2 sequences are SGHNT and YYREEE (reference sequence). With 2 bases removed from V and 6 bases from J, the gap between germline ends came to 8 bases. The CDR3 loop is CASSLWTDEKLFF. The DNA of the CDR3 is TGTGCCAGCAGCTTATGGACCGATGAAAAACTGTTTTTT.

This clone showed up just once. This sequence joins TRBV6-6 and TRBJ1-1, with 8 bases that match TRBD1. V was pared by 8 bases and J by 1 base, with 9 bases of the junction left unmatched. Per the germline V gene, CDR1 is MNHNY and CDR2 is SVGAGI (reference sequence). The CDR3 is made up of 15 amino acids. CDR3 nucleotide sequence: TGTGCCAGCCATCAGACAGGGGTTGGGAACACTGAAGCTTTCTTT. As protein: CASHQTGVGNTEAFF.

The chain employs TRBV7-9 and TRBJ2-7; 8 bases are shared with TRBD2. Germline V CDR1 and CDR2: SEHNR, FQNEAQ (reference sequence). This CDR3 has 15 amino acids. The trim removed 1 base at V and 0 bases at J, leaving 2 bases unmatched. This chain's CDR3 is CASSLELAGSYEQYF. Here the CDR3 DNA reads TGTGCCAGCAGCTTAGAGCTAGCGGGCTCCTACGAGCAGTACTTC.

V is TRBV19 and J is TRBJ1-2; 10 bases are a match to TRBD1. Trimming cost V 4 bases and J 2 bases; bases outside gene matches: 4. In germline, CDR1 is LNHDA, CDR2 SQIVND (reference sequence). There are 15 residues in the CDR3. CDR3 in amino acids: CASSRTGGNNYGYTF. The CDR3 DNA reads TGTGCCAGTAGTAGGACAGGGGGAAACAACTATGGCTACACCTTC.

The chain joins TRBV7-9 to TRBJ1-2; 7 bases fit TRBD1. V trimming: 5 bases; J trimming: 1 base; junction bases outside the gene matches: 7. Germline-derived CDR1 and CDR2 are SEHNR and FQNEAQ (reference sequence). The CDR3 consists of 15 residues. The CDR3 spells CASSPGRDSNYGYTF. CDR3 DNA sequence: TGTGCCAGCAGCCCGGGGCGGGACAGTAACTATGGCTACACCTTC.

This chain connects TRBV18 to TRBJ2-1, with 10 bases lining up with TRBD2. The CDR3 has 15 amino acids. V lost 0 bases, J lost 6 bases, and 2 bases stayed unmatched. CDR1 is KGHSH and CDR2 is LQKENI in the germline V gene. The CDR3 spells CASSPPSGRANEQFF. The CDR3 DNA reads as TGTGCCAGCTCACCACCGAGCGGGAGGGCCAATGAGCAGTTCTTC.

For the CDR3, the DNA is TGTGCCAGCAGCTTAGGCCTATACAATGAGCAGTTCTTC. It encodes CASSLGLYNEQFF. V is TRBV11-3 and J is TRBJ2-1; D gene unclear. V shed 1 base and J shed 4 bases, with 5 bases lying between them. CDR1 is SGHNT and CDR2 is YENEEA in the germline V gene. This CDR3 is 13 amino acids long.

The chain links TRBV6-5 to TRBJ2-7; 8 bases are shared with TRBD1. The V gene's germline CDR1 is MNHEY and CDR2 SVGAGI. The CDR3 is 14 residues long. V was clipped by 5 bases and J by 2 bases; unmatched bases: 5. The CDR3 protein is CASSPRQGPYEQYF. As DNA, the CDR3 is TGTGCCAGCAGTCCCCGACAGGGGCCCTACGAGCAGTACTTC.